These 24 T cell receptor beta chains were all obtained from the same sample, sequenced in a study of read filtering for tumor transcriptome and immune sequencing. From 300 to 450 ng of RNA, a library with molecular barcoded alpha/delta and beta/gamma adaptors was made. From the reads, TCRdb called clonotypes with MiXCR, one entry per CDR3 protein. Of about 86,000 distinct CDR3 sequences in the sample, about 12% were seen once. The sequenced material came from a population of CD138-negative cells sorted from bone marrow. Every receptor here comes from a donor at least 40 years old with multiple myeloma.

This clonotype was observed a few times. The chain couples TRBV20-1 to TRBJ2-7; D is unclear. Germline lookup yields CDR1 DFQATT and CDR2 SNEGSKA (reference sequence). The CDR3 extends over 14 amino acids. V lost 0 bases to trimming and J lost 2 bases, with 11 bases between them. Here the CDR3 reads CSARDLGSAYEQYF. CDR3 nucleotide sequence: TGCAGTGCTAGAGATCTGGGTTCAGCCTACGAGCAGTACTTC.

This clonotype was detected many times. This rearrangement joins TRBV6-2 or TRBV6-3 to TRBJ2-7, with TRBD1 identical over 7 bases. Germline assignment: CDR1 MNHEY and CDR2 SVGEGT. V gave up 6 bases and J gave up 3 bases; unmatched junction bases: 23. The CDR3 runs 19 residues. This CDR3 reads CASRPTTGSGARSIYEQYF. The CDR3 region has the DNA TGTGCCAGCAGGCCAACGACAGGGAGCGGAGCGAGGAGCATCTACGAGCAGTACTTC.

The sample holds a few counts of this clonotype. The genes are TRBV11-1 and TRBJ1-1, with D perhaps matching TRBD1 (5 bases). Deletions cut 5 bases from V and 2 bases from J, with 18 bases between. There are 16 residues in the CDR3. The V gene's germline CDR1 is SGHAT and CDR2 FQDESV (reference sequence). In DNA, the CDR3 is TGTGCCAGCAGCCCCCTCGATCGGGGCAGTAACACTGAAGCTTTCTTT. Translation gives CASSPLDRGSNTEAFF.

This clonotype was observed at least ten times. In DNA form, the CDR3 reads TGCGCCAGCAGCTTGCCGGCGGGAGCCGAAGATACGCAGTATTTT. Translated, it gives CASSLPAGAEDTQYF. This chain joins TRBV5-1 and TRBJ2-3, with 7 bases aligning to TRBD2. The length of the CDR3 is 15 residues. Trimming removed 1 base from V and 5 bases from J; junction bases left unmatched: 7. The germline V gene has CDR1 SGHRS and CDR2 YFSETQ.

In this sample, this clonotype turned up many times. The CDR3 reads CASSPPGGDTQYF. CDR3 DNA sequence: TGTGCCAGCAGCCCACCAGGAGGGGATACGCAGTATTTT. This chain links TRBV7-2 with TRBJ2-3; maybe TRBD2 (6 bases). Germline CDR1 reads SGHTA; CDR2 reads FQGNSA. V was cut by 5 bases and J by 6 bases, with 12 bases left in between. There are 13 residues in the CDR3.

The rearrangement joins TRBV28 to TRBJ1-1, with a possible D match to TRBD1 (5 bases). The CDR3 is 13 residues long. Germline V lookup: CDR1 MDHEN, CDR2 SYDVKM. V lost 6 bases, J lost 8 bases, and 16 bases lay in between. CDR3 amino acids: CASSPNGGEEAFF. The DNA of the CDR3 is TGTGCCAGCAGCCCCAATGGGGGTGAAGAAGCTTTCTTT.

This clonotype was counted many times. V is TRBV12-3 or TRBV12-4 and J is TRBJ1-6; 7 bases are a match to TRBD1. V dropped 5 bases and J dropped 8; count of bases not matched to a gene: 3. This CDR3 contains 13 residues. The CDR3 here is CASSTTGDSPLHF. CDR3 nucleotides: TGTGCCAGCAGTACCACAGGGGATTCACCCCTCCACTTT.

This clonotype was seen repeatedly, ten times or more. This chain connects TRBV2 to TRBJ1-1; the D is unclear. The germline gives CDR1 SNHLY, CDR2 FYNNEI. V was cut by 4 bases and J by 3 bases, with 12 bases left in between. The CDR3 extends over 14 amino acids. The CDR3 nucleotides are TGTGCCAGCAGTGCTGTGACGGAGGACACTGAAGCTTTCTTT. Its translation is CASSAVTEDTEAFF.

The sample holds many counts of this clonotype. The rearrangement links TRBV13 to TRBJ2-2; 9 bases are shared with TRBD2. Germline V CDR1 and CDR2: PRHDT, FYEKMQ (reference sequence). Unmatched junction bases numbered 4, after V lost 7 bases and J lost 1 base. This CDR3 is 15 amino acids long. The CDR3 is CASKELAGNTGELFF. The CDR3 nucleotides read TGTGCCAGCAAGGAACTAGCGGGGAACACCGGGGAGCTGTTTTTT.

This clonotype has only a few counts. J is TRBJ2-3 and V is TRBV3-1, with 9 bases matching TRBD2. There are 14 residues in the CDR3. V was pared by 4 bases and J by 4 bases, with 3 bases of the junction left unmatched. In germline, CDR1 is LGHDT, CDR2 YNNKEL (reference sequence). Written as DNA, the CDR3 is TGTGCCAGCAGCCCGACTAGCGGCTCAGATACGCAGTATTTT. Protein product: CASSPTSGSDTQYF.

With regard to this clonotype: This likely came from a read error, as a far larger clone is one base away. This likely comes from a read error, as the CDR3 has no conserved phenylalanine or tryptophan at its end. The chain combines TRBV7-8 with TRBJ2-1; 9 bases line up with TRBD2. Germline CDR1 reads SGHVS; CDR2 reads FQNEAQ. This CDR3 has 16 residues. V was pared by 6 bases and J by 5 bases, with 11 bases of the junction left unmatched. CDR3 nucleotide sequence: TGTGCCAGCAGGGCTAGGGGGGCTAGCGGGAACAATGAGCAGTTCTCC. It specifies CASRARGASGNNEQFS.

This clonotype was picked up a small number of times. The chain has TRBV5-1 and TRBJ2-5; no clear D. Trimming shortened V by 4 bases and J by 0 bases, and 4 bases separated the two germline ends. The CDR3 length is 12 residues. Germline V gene sequence: CDR1 SGHRS, CDR2 YFSETQ. The DNA of the CDR3 is TGCGCCAGCAGCGGGGACCAAGAGACCCAGTACTTC. Amino acid sequence: CASSGDQETQYF.

At least ten counts were recorded for this clonotype. The chain joins TRBV19 to TRBJ2-7; 10 bases match TRBD1. In germline, CDR1 is LNHDA, CDR2 SQIVND (reference sequence). V was pared by 3 bases and J by 3 bases, with 5 bases of the junction left unmatched. The CDR3 runs to 15 residues. The CDR3, as DNA: TGTGCCAGTAGTATCCGGACAGGGGGGTTCTACGAGCAGTACTTC. Amino acid sequence: CASSIRTGGFYEQYF.

This clonotype was counted many times. This chain connects TRBV7-2 to TRBJ2-2; 9 bases are shared with TRBD2. Germline V gene lookup returns CDR1 SGHTA and CDR2 FQGNSA. The J segment lost 5 bases and the V segment lost 3 bases, leaving 4 bases of the junction unmatched. The CDR3 extends over 15 amino acids. In DNA, the CDR3 is TGTGCCAGCAGCTTTTCGGCGGGAGGGACCGGGGAGCTGTTTTTT. Translated: CASSFSAGGTGELFF.

This clonotype was counted many times. Here the CDR3 DNA reads TGCAGTGCTCCGCCCGGGGGGGGGCAGGTTGAAAAACTGTTTTTT. This sequence encodes CSAPPGGGQVEKLFF. The chain uses TRBV20-1 and TRBJ1-4, with D tentatively TRBD1 (6 bases). The V gene lost 5 bases and the J gene lost 7 bases, with 20 bases spanning the gap. Germline V gives CDR1 DFQATT, CDR2 SNEGSKA (reference sequence). This CDR3 has 15 amino acids.

At least ten counts were recorded for this clonotype. This chain uses TRBV7-3 with TRBJ1-6; possibly TRBD1 for D (6 bases). V was pared by 7 bases and J by 7 bases, with 14 bases between. Germline-derived CDR1 and CDR2 are SGHTA and FQGTGA. The CDR3 is made up of 14 amino acids. The CDR3 reads CASTEGGYNSPLHF. As DNA, the CDR3 is TGTGCCAGCACTGAAGGGGGGTACAATTCACCCCTCCACTTT. Together with reference TRBV7-3 and TRBJ1-6, the CDR3 gives the full variable domain: GAGVSQTPSNKVTEKGKYVELRCDPISGHTALYWYRQSLGQGPEFLIYFQGTGAADDSGLPNDRFFAVRPEGSVSTLKIQRTERGDSAVYLCASTEGGYNSPLHFGNGTRLTVT.

This clonotype has just a few counts. A read error may explain this, as a much larger clone is one base away. The DNA of the CDR3 is TGTGCCAGCAGCCGCTTACAGGGAACTAGCACAGATACGCAGTGTTTT. Its protein product is CASSRLQGTSTDTQCF. The chain uses TRBV7-9 and TRBJ2-3, with D possibly being TRBD1 or TRBD2 (6 bases each). The CDR3 runs 16 residues. Germline CDR1 SEHNR, CDR2 FQNEAQ (reference sequence).

This clonotype has ten or more counts. The chain couples TRBV7-9 to TRBJ2-5; D gene uncertain. V was trimmed by 4 bases and J by 5 bases, leaving 5 bases between them. CDR1 SEHNR and CDR2 FQNEAQ come from the germline V gene (reference sequence). The CDR3 runs to 11 residues. As DNA, the CDR3 is TGTGCCAGCAGCTCCTCGGAGACCCAGTACTTC. It specifies CASSSSETQYF. The whole variable domain, filled in from reference TRBV7-9 and TRBJ2-5, reads DTGVSQNPRHKITKRGQNVTFRCDPISEHNRLYWYRQTLGQGPEFLTYFQNEAQLEKSRLLSDRFSAERPKGSFSTLEIQRTEQGDSAMYLCASSSSETQYFGPGTRLLVL.

This clonotype was seen many times. This chain links TRBV7-9 with TRBJ2-7; 8 bases align to TRBD1. V was pared by 6 bases and J by 3 bases, with 10 bases of the junction left unmatched. CDR3 length equals 15 residues. The germline V gene encodes CDR1 SEHNR and CDR2 FQNEAQ (reference sequence). The CDR3 sequence: CASSPQRQGIYEQYF. The DNA for the CDR3 is TGTGCCAGCAGTCCGCAGAGACAGGGGATCTACGAGCAGTACTTC. The complete variable domain, with remaining parts taken from reference TRBV7-9 and TRBJ2-7, reads DTGVSQNPRHKITKRGQNVTFRCDPISEHNRLYWYRQTLGQGPEFLTYFQNEAQLEKSRLLSDRFSAERPKGSFSTLEIQRTEQGDSAMYLCASSPQRQGIYEQYFGPGTRLTVT.

V gene TRBV19 combines with J gene TRBJ2-2, with TRBD2 matching 9 bases. Germline V CDR1 and CDR2: LNHDA, SQIVND (reference sequence). Trimming at V came to 3 bases and at J to 8 bases, leaving 10 bases not matched to a gene. This CDR3 is 16 amino acids long. CDR3 DNA: TGTGCCAGTAGTATCTCTGCGGGAGGGCTATCTGGGGAGCTGTTTTTT. Translating gives CASSISAGGLSGELFF.

The chain employs TRBV7-2 and TRBJ2-3, with 8 bases aligning to TRBD1. J gave up 14 bases and V 5 bases, and 6 bases lay outside the gene matches. This CDR3 spans 11 amino acids. The germline CDR1 and CDR2 sequences are SGHTA and FQGNSA. CDR3 residues: CASSPDRGLYF. CDR3 nucleotides: TGTGCCAGCAGCCCCGACAGGGGTCTGTATTTT.

There are many counts of this clonotype. The rearrangement uses TRBV29-1 and TRBJ2-3; TRBD1 aligns across 8 bases. The CDR3 extends over 15 amino acids. Trimming at V came to 4 bases and at J to 0 bases, leaving 6 bases not matched to a gene. CDR1 SQVTM and CDR2 ANQGSEA come from the germline V gene. The DNA for the CDR3 is TGCAGCGTTGCTGGACAGGGACCGAGCACAGATACGCAGTATTTT. Its protein is CSVAGQGPSTDTQYF.

In its sample, this clonotype was seen many times. V usage is TRBV28 and J usage is TRBJ2-3; D tentatively fits TRBD1 or TRBD2 (5 bases each). Trimming left V 3 bases short and J 0 bases short, with 13 bases between. Looked up from germline, CDR1 is MDHEN and CDR2 is SYDVKM. There are 16 residues in the CDR3. CDR3 sequence (DNA): TGTGCCAGCAGTTTTAACAGAGGGGCCAGCACAGATACGCAGTATTTT. This gives the protein CASSFNRGASTDTQYF.

At least ten counts were recorded for this clonotype. The rearrangement uses TRBV28 and TRBJ1-1; a weak D match, TRBD1 (5 bases). This CDR3 comprises 15 residues. V lost 5 bases and J lost 4, with 17 bases in between. Germline V gives CDR1 MDHEN, CDR2 SYDVKM. The CDR3: CASSPPGGWGTEAFF. The CDR3 DNA follows: TGTGCCAGCAGTCCCCCGGGGGGATGGGGCACTGAAGCTTTCTTT.